These 3 T cell receptor beta chains were sequenced from one sample in a study of T cells in localized non-small cell lung cancer. Generated by immunoSEQ multiplex PCR, the TCRdb table keeps only in-frame clones and is missing some. The sample includes fewer than 20,000 clones, roughly 86% of them seen just once. The sequencing here drew on peripheral blood mononuclear cells, taken before any cancer treatment. The receptors derive from a male donor older than 55 with stage II lung adenocarcinoma.

This clone has only one observation. The chain is built from TRBV28 and TRBJ2-5; D is undetermined. Per germline, CDR1 MDHEN and CDR2 SYDVKM. The CDR3 has 11 amino acids. The germline V and J ends were trimmed by 5 bases and 4 bases, with 5 bases remaining between them. CDR3 nucleotide sequence: TGTGCCAGCAGTGTTCGAGAGACCCAGTACTTC. Residues: CASSVRETQYF.

The chain combines TRBV20-1 with TRBJ1-2; 7 bases match TRBD1. The CDR3 covers 11 residues. CDR1 is DFQATT and CDR2 is SNEGSKA in the germline V gene (reference sequence). Trimming cost V 6 bases and J 8 bases; bases outside gene matches: 6. The CDR3 region has the DNA TGCAGTGCCACAGGGGTGTGGGGCTACACCTTC. Its protein product is CSATGVWGYTF.

This chain joins TRBV2 and TRBJ1-3; tentatively, D is TRBD1 (6 bases). The germline V and J ends were trimmed by 5 bases and 2 bases, with 13 bases remaining between them. CDR3 length: 15 amino acids. Looked up from germline, CDR1 is SNHLY and CDR2 is FYNNEI. The CDR3 loop reads CASSPTRGPGNTIYF. For the CDR3, the DNA is TGTGCCAGCAGTCCCACCAGGGGACCTGGAAACACCATATATTTT.